Presented here are 13 T cell receptor beta chains from one specimen sequenced in a study of early T cells in non-severe SARS-CoV-2 infection. From the 5' RACE reads, TCRdb called clonotypes with MiXCR, one entry per CDR3 protein. The table has 75,000 to 100,000 distinct CDR3 sequences, 15% seen once. Input material: whole blood. The receptor set was obtained from an adult who was a healthcare worker with PCR-confirmed SARS-CoV-2 infection or an uninfected control (not recorded which).

This chain joins TRBV18 and TRBJ2-5; possible D gene TRBD2, 5 bases. Germline values: CDR1 KGHSH, CDR2 LQKENI. The CDR3 is 13 residues long. V lost 3 bases to trimming and J lost 4 bases, with 9 bases between them. The CDR3 nucleotides are TGTGCCAGCTCACCCGGACTGGGAGAGACCCAGTACTTC. Its protein is CASSPGLGETQYF.

This clonotype occurred a few times. The chain combines TRBV6-5 with TRBJ2-2; D gene uncertain. This CDR3 has 14 amino acids. CDR1 and CDR2 (germline): MNHEY, SVGAGI. Trimming took off 6 bases at V and 3 bases at J, with 11 bases between the two ends. CDR3 region: CASRSVGHTGELFF. In DNA, the CDR3 is TGTGCCAGCAGATCGGTAGGACACACCGGGGAGCTGTTTTTT.

This clonotype was detected many times. This sequence joins TRBV2 and TRBJ1-2; 7 positions match TRBD1. The germline CDR1 and CDR2 sequences are SNHLY and FYNNEI. The CDR3 length is 12 residues. V gave up 7 bases and J gave up 8 bases; unmatched junction bases: 7. Written as DNA, the CDR3 is TGTGCCAGCACTTCACAGGGGACCGGCTACACCTTC. Translated, it gives CASTSQGTGYTF.

The chain recombines TRBV2 with TRBJ2-2; tentative D call: TRBD2 (6 bases). Trimming removed 8 bases at V and 3 bases at J, with 7 bases between. This CDR3 has 12 amino acids. CDR1 SNHLY and CDR2 FYNNEI come from the germline V gene. CDR3 sequence reads: CASWGDTGELFF. For the CDR3, the DNA is TGTGCCAGCTGGGGGGACACCGGGGAGCTGTTTTTT. Filled out from reference TRBV2 and TRBJ2-2, the complete variable domain reads EPEVTQTPSHQVTQMGQEVILRCVPISNHLYFYWYRQILGQKVEFLVSFYNNEISEKSEIFDDQFSVERPDGSNFTLKIRSTKLEDSAMYFCASWGDTGELFFGEGSRLTVL.

The chain carries TRBV7-9 and TRBJ2-1, with D possibly being TRBD1 or TRBD2 (5 bases each). CDR3 length: 16 residues. Germline V gene lookup returns CDR1 SEHNR and CDR2 FQNEAQ (reference sequence). Trimming took off 0 bases at V and 6 bases at J, with 15 bases between the two ends. CDR3 loop: CASSLAGRETGNEQFF. As DNA, the CDR3 is TGTGCCAGCAGCTTAGCGGGTCGGGAAACAGGCAATGAGCAGTTCTTC.

In its sample, this clonotype was seen many times. This sequence joins TRBV6-4 and TRBJ2-3; 11 nucleotides agree with TRBD2. Germline V gene data show CDR1 as MRHNA and CDR2 as SNTAGT. Germline trimming cut 2 bases from V and 5 bases from J; bases unmatched to any gene: 0. The CDR3 sequence is 14 residues long. The CDR3 DNA is TGTGCCAGCAGTGACCTAGCGGGAGGAGATACGCAGTATTTT. This sequence encodes CASSDLAGGDTQYF.

This clonotype was detected a few times. The rearrangement uses TRBV6-1 and TRBJ1-3; D is perhaps TRBD1 (5 bases). Germline values: CDR1 MNHNS, CDR2 SASEGT. This CDR3 is built from 14 residues. Trimming took off 4 bases at V and 2 bases at J, with 9 bases between the two ends. CDR3 amino acids: CASSVLTAGNTIYF. In nucleotides, the CDR3 is TGTGCCAGCAGTGTCCTGACAGCTGGAAACACCATATATTTT.

This clonotype came up many times. V usage is TRBV12-3 or TRBV12-4 and J usage is TRBJ2-2, with 9 positions matching TRBD2. The J segment lost 7 bases and the V segment lost 3 bases, leaving 6 bases of the junction unmatched. This CDR3 is built from 15 residues. CDR3 residues: CASSFSAGGRGELFF. CDR3 coding DNA: TGTGCCAGCAGTTTCTCTGCGGGAGGGCGCGGGGAGCTGTTTTTT.

The chain employs TRBV2 and TRBJ1-1; unclear D gene. CDR1 SNHLY and CDR2 FYNNEI come from the germline V gene. The CDR3 runs to 11 residues. The V end lost 4 bases, the J end lost 4 bases, and 4 bases lay between the germline ends. CDR3 protein: CASSGGTEAFF. CDR3 nucleotide sequence: TGTGCCAGCAGTGGGGGCACTGAAGCTTTCTTT.

This clonotype was seen a few times. J is TRBJ1-3 and V is TRBV3-1; D might be TRBD1 (6 bases). CDR3 length: 13 amino acids. The V gene lost 3 bases and the J gene lost 4 bases, with 7 bases spanning the gap. The germline V gene encodes CDR1 LGHDT and CDR2 YNNKEL (reference sequence). In DNA, the CDR3 is TGTGCCAGCAGCCAGGGGGCCGGAAACACCATATATTTT. Translating gives CASSQGAGNTIYF.

This clonotype was counted ten times or more. The chain joins TRBV28 to TRBJ1-4; 9 bases line up with TRBD1. The CDR3 covers 13 residues. The germline V gene encodes CDR1 MDHEN and CDR2 SYDVKM. The junction had 5 bases not matched to a gene; V was cut back by 5 bases and J by 10 bases. The CDR3 reads CASSRGQGGKLFF. The CDR3 DNA reads as TGTGCCAGCAGTCGGGGACAGGGCGGAAAACTGTTTTTT.

The V and J genes are TRBV7-9 and TRBJ1-4; D not certain. V dropped 2 bases and J dropped 5 bases, with 6 bases sitting between them. This CDR3 spans 13 amino acids. CDR1 and CDR2 from the germline V gene are SEHNR and FQNEAQ (reference sequence). The CDR3 region has the DNA TGTGCCAGCAGCTTACCAGAAAATGAAAAACTGTTTTTT. Its translation: CASSLPENEKLFF. Using reference TRBV7-9 and TRBJ1-4 for the parts outside the CDR3, the full variable domain is DTGVSQNPRHKITKRGQNVTFRCDPISEHNRLYWYRQTLGQGPEFLTYFQNEAQLEKSRLLSDRFSAERPKGSFSTLEIQRTEQGDSAMYLCASSLPENEKLFFGSGTQLSVL.

This clonotype was seen a handful of times. V gene TRBV7-9 combines with J gene TRBJ2-7; D remains unclear. The CDR3 has 12 residues. Germline V gene lookup returns CDR1 SEHNR and CDR2 FQNEAQ (reference sequence). V was cut by 3 bases and J by 1 base, with 4 bases left in between. This chain's CDR3 is CASSFTSYEQYF. In nucleotides, the CDR3 is TGTGCCAGCAGCTTCACGTCCTACGAGCAGTACTTC.